This T cell receptor (beta chain) stems from a study of T-cell reconstitution after alpha-beta-depleted transplantation in children. Study-wide findings and caveats: The study reportedly traced alpha-beta T cells about two months after transplant to several hundred expanded graft clones.

Points on this clonotype: Its antigen is not identified.

Unique molecular identifiers were incorporated into the prepared TCRbeta library. TCRdb ran MiXCR on the PCR reads and lists one entry per CDR3 protein. The top ten hold less than 30% of the sample, which has approximately 430,000 distinct CDR3 sequences, 15% to 20% seen once. The specimen was PBMCs, mostly from graft donor cells, collected 360 days after TCRalphabeta/CD19-depleted stem cell transplant. The origin of this receptor is a boy less than two years old who had a stem cell transplant for Wiskott-Aldrich syndrome, so the T cells may come from the graft donor.

The CDR3, as DNA: TGCAGTGCTAGAGTTTTGGGGGTAATCACTGAAGCTTTCTTT. Protein sequence: CSARVLGVITEAFF. The chain employs TRBV20-1 and TRBJ1-1; a possible D gene is TRBD1 (5 bases). Trimming left V 1 base short and J 4 bases short, with 13 bases between. This CDR3 comprises 14 residues. Germline V gene data show CDR1 as DFQATT and CDR2 as SNEGSKA (reference sequence).